These 4 T cell receptor beta chains were all obtained from the same sample, sequenced in a study of glioma-infiltrating T cells. TCR alpha and beta CDR3 regions were amplified from RNA using iRepertoire nested multiplex PCR. MiXCR, run by TCRdb on the multiplex PCR reads, gives a single entry per CDR3 protein. The sample carries tens of thousands of distinct CDR3 sequences, 20% to 25% recorded once. The sequenced material came from glioma tissue, nonneoplastic brain tissue, or PBMCs (not recorded which). These TCRs come from a human donor with low-grade glioma or glioblastoma, undergoing nonglioma brain surgery, or in good health (not recorded which).

The V gene is TRBV7-2, the J gene TRBJ1-1; D gene uncertain. CDR3 size: 17 residues. V gave up 3 bases and J gave up 0 bases, with 17 bases separating them. Germline V gives CDR1 SGHTA, CDR2 FQGNSA. The CDR3 nucleotides are TGTGCCAGCAGCTTTCTCCGAGGCCGAAAAGTGAACACTGAAGCTTTCTTT. It specifies CASSFLRGRKVNTEAFF.

V and J are TRBV20-1 and TRBJ2-5; D remains unclear. This CDR3 is built from 12 residues. V was shortened by 4 bases and J by 5 bases, with 11 bases between the two germline ends. Germline V gene sequence: CDR1 DFQATT, CDR2 SNEGSKA (reference sequence). The CDR3 DNA follows: TGCAGTGCTACGGCCCGAACTGAGACCCAGTACTTC. Its protein is CSATARTETQYF.

By share, this clonotype ranks as medium-sized. J is TRBJ2-7 and V is TRBV20-1, with 7 bases identical to TRBD2. V shed 0 bases and J 2 bases; nucleotides not matched to a gene: 7. There are 15 residues in the CDR3. Per the germline V gene, CDR1 is DFQATT and CDR2 is SNEGSKA (reference sequence). This CDR3 reads CSAREASGSTYEQYF. The CDR3, as DNA: TGCAGTGCTAGAGAGGCTAGCGGAAGTACCTACGAGCAGTACTTC.

This chain joins TRBV18 and TRBJ2-1; 7 nucleotides line up with TRBD1. CDR1 KGHSH and CDR2 LQKENI come from the germline V gene. With 8 bases clipped from V and 10 bases from J, the junction kept 11 bases outside the gene matches. The CDR3 is made up of 13 amino acids. CDR3 DNA: TGTGCCAGCCCCGAACAGGGGACCCACGAGCAGTTCTTC. This translates into CASPEQGTHEQFF.